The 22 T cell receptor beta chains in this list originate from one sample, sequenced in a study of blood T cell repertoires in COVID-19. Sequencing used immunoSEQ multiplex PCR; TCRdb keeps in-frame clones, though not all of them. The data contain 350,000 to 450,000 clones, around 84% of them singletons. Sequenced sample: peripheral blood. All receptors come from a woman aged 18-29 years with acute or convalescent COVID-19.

For the CDR3, the DNA is TGTGCCAGTAGTATATCGTTTACGTGGGAGAATGCTGAAGCTTTCTTT. Its translation: CASSISFTWENAEAFF. The V gene is TRBV19, the J gene TRBJ1-1; D remains ambiguous. The length of the CDR3 is 16 residues. Looked up from germline, CDR1 is LNHDA and CDR2 is SQIVND (reference sequence). The ends were cut back, 2 bases at V and 6 bases at J, with 19 bases in the middle. The whole variable domain, remainder taken from reference TRBV19 and TRBJ1-1, is DGGITQSPKYLFRKEGQNVTLSCEQNLNHDAMYWYRQDPGQGLRLIYYSQIVNDFQKGDIAEGYSVSREKKESFPLTVTSAQKNPTAFYLCASSISFTWENAEAFFGQGTRLTVV.

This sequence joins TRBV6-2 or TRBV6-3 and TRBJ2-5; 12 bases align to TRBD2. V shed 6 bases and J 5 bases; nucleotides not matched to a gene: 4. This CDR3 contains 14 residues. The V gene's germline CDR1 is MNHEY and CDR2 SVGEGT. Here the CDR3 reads CASRPSGGAETQYF. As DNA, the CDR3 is TGTGCCAGCAGGCCTAGCGGGGGGGCCGAGACCCAGTACTTC.

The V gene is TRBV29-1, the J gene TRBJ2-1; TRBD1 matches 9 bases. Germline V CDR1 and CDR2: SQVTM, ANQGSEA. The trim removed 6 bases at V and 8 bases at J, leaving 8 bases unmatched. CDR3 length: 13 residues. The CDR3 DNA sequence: TGCAGCGTCTTTCCGGGACAGGGAGATGAGCAGTTCTTC. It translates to CSVFPGQGDEQFF.

The CDR3 DNA is TGCGCCAGCAGCCAAGATTTCTCTGGGCGCGCTCAGCCCCAGCATTTT. Protein: CASSQDFSGRAQPQHF. The chain joins TRBV4-1 to TRBJ1-5; D ambiguous. The CDR3 totals 16 residues. V was trimmed by 0 bases and J by 6 bases, leaving 15 bases between them. Germline V gene sequence: CDR1 MGHRA, CDR2 YSYEKL.

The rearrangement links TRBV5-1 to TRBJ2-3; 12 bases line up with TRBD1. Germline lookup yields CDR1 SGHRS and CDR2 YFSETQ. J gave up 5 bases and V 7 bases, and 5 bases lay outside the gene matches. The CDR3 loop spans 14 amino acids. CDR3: CASSGTGGVDTQYF. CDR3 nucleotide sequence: TGCGCCAGCTCCGGGACAGGGGGCGTAGATACGCAGTATTTT.

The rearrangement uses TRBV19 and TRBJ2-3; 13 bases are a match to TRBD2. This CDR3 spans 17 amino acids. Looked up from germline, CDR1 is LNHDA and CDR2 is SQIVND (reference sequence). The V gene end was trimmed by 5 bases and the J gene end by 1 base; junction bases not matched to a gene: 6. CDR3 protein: CASSLTSGGKGTDTQYF. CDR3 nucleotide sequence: TGTGCCAGTAGTCTGACTAGCGGGGGGAAGGGCACAGATACGCAGTATTTT.

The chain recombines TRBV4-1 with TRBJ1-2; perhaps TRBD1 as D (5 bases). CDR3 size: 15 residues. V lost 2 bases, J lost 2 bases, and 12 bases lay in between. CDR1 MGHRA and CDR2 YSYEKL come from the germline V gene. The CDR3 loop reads CASSQTGTQNYGYTF. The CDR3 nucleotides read TGCGCCAGCAGCCAAACCGGGACTCAAAACTATGGCTACACCTTC.

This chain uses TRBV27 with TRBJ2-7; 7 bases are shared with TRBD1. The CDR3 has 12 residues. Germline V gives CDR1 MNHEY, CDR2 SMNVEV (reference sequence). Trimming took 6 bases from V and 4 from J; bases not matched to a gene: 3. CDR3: CASRGQTYEQYF. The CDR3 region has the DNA TGTGCCAGCAGGGGACAGACATACGAGCAGTACTTC.

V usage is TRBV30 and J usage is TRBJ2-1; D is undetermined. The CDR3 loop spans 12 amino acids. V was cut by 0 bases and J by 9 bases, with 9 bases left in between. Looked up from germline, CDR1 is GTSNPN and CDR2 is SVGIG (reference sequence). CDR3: CAWSVDSGEQFF. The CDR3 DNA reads TGTGCCTGGAGTGTAGACTCGGGTGAGCAGTTCTTC.

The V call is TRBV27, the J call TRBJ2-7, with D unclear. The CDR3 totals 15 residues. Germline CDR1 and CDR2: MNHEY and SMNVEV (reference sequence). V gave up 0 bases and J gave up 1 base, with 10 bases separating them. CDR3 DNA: TGTGCCAGCAGTTTATCCCCAGAATATTCCTACGAGCAGTACTTC. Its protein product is CASSLSPEYSYEQYF.

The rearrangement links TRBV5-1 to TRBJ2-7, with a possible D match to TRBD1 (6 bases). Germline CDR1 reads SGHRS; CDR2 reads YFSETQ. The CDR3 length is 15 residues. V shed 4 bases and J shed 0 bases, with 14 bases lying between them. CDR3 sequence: CASSVDGTSSYEQYF. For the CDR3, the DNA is TGCGCCAGCAGCGTAGACGGGACAAGCTCCTACGAGCAGTACTTC.

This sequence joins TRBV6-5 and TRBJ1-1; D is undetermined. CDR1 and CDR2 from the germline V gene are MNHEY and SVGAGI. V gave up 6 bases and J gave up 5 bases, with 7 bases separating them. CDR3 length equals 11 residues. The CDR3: CASSTGTEAFF. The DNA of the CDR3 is TGTGCCAGCAGCACCGGGACTGAAGCTTTCTTT.

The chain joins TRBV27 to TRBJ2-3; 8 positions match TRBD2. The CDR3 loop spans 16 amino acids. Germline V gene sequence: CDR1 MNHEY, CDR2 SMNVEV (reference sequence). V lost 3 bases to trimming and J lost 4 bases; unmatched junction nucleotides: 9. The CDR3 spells CASSFELAASSDTQYF. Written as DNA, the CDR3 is TGTGCCAGCAGTTTCGAACTAGCGGCCTCCTCAGATACGCAGTATTTT.

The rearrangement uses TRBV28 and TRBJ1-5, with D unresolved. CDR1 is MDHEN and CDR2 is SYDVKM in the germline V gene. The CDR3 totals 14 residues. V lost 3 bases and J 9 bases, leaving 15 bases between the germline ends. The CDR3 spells CASSFSGSSWPQHF. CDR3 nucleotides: TGTGCCAGCAGTTTTAGCGGCAGCTCGTGGCCCCAGCATTTT.

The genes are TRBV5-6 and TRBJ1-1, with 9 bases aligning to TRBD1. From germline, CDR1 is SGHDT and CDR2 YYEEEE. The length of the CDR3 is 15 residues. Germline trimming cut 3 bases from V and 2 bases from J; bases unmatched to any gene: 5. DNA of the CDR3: TGTGCCAGCAGCTCTCCGGGACAGGGTAACACTGAAGCTTTCTTT. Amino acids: CASSSPGQGNTEAFF.

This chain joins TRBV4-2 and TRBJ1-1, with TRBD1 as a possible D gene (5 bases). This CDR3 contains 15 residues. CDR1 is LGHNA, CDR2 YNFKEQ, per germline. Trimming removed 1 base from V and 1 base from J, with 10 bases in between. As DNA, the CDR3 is TGTGCCAGCAGCCAAGCAACAGGCTGGAACACTGAAGCTTTCTTT. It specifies CASSQATGWNTEAFF.

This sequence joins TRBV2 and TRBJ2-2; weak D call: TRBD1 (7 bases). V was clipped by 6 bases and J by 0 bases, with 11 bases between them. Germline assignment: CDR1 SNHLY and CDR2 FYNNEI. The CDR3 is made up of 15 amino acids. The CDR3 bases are TGTGCCAGCAGGCGGGACAGAACGAACACCGGGGAGCTGTTTTTT. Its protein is CASRRDRTNTGELFF.

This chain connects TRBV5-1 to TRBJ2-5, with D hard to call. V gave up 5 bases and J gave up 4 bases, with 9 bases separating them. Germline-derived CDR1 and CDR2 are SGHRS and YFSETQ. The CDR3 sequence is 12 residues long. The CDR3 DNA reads TGCGCCAGCAGGTCTGGGCTAGAGACCCAGTACTTC. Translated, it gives CASRSGLETQYF.

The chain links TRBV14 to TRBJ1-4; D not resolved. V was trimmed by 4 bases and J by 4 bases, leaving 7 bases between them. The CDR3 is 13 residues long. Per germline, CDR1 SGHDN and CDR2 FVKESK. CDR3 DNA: TGTGCCAGCAGCCGAGACTATAATGAAAAACTGTTTTTT. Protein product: CASSRDYNEKLFF. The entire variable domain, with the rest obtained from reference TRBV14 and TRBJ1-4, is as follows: EAGVTQFPSHSVIEKGQTVTLRCDPISGHDNLYWYRRVMGKEIKFLLHFVKESKQDESGMPNNRFLAERTGGTYSTLKVQPAELEDSGVYFCASSRDYNEKLFFGSGTQLSVL.

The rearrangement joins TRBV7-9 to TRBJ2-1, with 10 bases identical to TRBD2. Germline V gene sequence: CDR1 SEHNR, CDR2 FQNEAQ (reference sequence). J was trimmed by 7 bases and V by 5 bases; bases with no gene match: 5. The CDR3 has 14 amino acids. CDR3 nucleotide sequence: TGTGCCAGCAGCCCTAGCGGGAGTCTTAATGAGCAGTTCTTC. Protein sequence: CASSPSGSLNEQFF.

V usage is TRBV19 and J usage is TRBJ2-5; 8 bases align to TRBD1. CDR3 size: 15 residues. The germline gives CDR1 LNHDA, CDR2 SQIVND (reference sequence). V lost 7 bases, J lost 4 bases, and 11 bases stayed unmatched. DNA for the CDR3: TGTGCCAGTACCACCCCAGGGGGCGCGTCAGAGACCCAGTACTTC. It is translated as CASTTPGGASETQYF.

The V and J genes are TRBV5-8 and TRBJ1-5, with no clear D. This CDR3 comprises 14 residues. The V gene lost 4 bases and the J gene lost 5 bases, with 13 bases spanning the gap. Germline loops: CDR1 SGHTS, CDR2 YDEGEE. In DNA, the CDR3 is TGTGCCAGCAGCCGGGTGTCGCAATATCAGCCCCAGCATTTT. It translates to CASSRVSQYQPQHF.